This TCR beta chain was recorded in a study of blood T cell repertoires in COVID-19. Study-wide background: T cells, B-cell-depleted T cells, or PBMCs supplied cDNA or gDNA.

With 7 bases removed from V and 4 bases from J, the gap between germline ends came to 14 bases. This CDR3 is built from 14 residues. Germline CDR1 is SNHLY and CDR2 is FYNNEI. TCRdb's copy holds only in-frame clones and misses some; the assay was immunoSEQ multiplex PCR. The sample consists of tens of thousands of clones, more than 85% of them appearing once. This chain links TRBV2 with TRBJ2-1, with D possibly matching TRBD2 (6 bases). This clonotype was sampled from a human donor with active COVID-19. The donor label of this sample is uncertain. The sample consisted of peripheral blood. In DNA form, the CDR3 reads TGTGCCAGCACTCACCGGGAGAGTTACAATGAGCAGTTCTTC. Translation gives CASTHRESYNEQFF.